The rows below give T cell receptor beta chains drawn from one sample of a study of T cells in Graves' hyperthyroidism and ophthalmopathy. TCRdb ran MiXCR on the multiplex PCR reads and lists one entry per CDR3 protein. The sample has 560,000 or so distinct CDR3 sequences, 20% seen once. The sequenced material came from blood. Receptors originate from a man in his forties with Graves' ophthalmopathy. CDR3s include the opening cysteine and the closing phenylalanine or tryptophan. The D gene is left open where the match is weak. Where a row states a size, it is once, few, many or the class of an expanded clone; other rows omit it.

D gene: NA
J gene: TRBJ1-6
clone size: NA
CDR3 length: 14
V gene: TRBV28
CDR3 DNA: TGTGCCAGCGGTACCGGGACCTATAATTCACCCCTCCACTTT
CDR3 protein: CASGTGTYNSPLHF

D gene: TRBD2
J gene: TRBJ2-7
clone size: NA
CDR3 length: 14
V gene: TRBV13
CDR3 DNA: TGTGCCAGCAGCACAAGCGGGATCATGTACGAGCAGTACTTC
CDR3 protein: CASSTSGIMYEQYF

D gene: TRBD2
J gene: TRBJ2-3
clone size: NA
CDR3 length: 18
V gene: TRBV11-1
CDR3 DNA: TGTGCCAGCAGCCCTTTAGCGGGGGGCCCCGGCGGGACAGATACGCAGTATTTT
CDR3 protein: CASSPLAGGPGGTDTQYF

D gene: TRBD1
J gene: TRBJ2-7
clone size: NA
CDR3 length: 15
V gene: TRBV6-1
CDR3 DNA: TGTGCCAGCAGTTTCCCAGGGGGCGTAACAAGCGAGCAGTACTTC
CDR3 protein: CASSFPGGVTSEQYF

D gene: NA
J gene: TRBJ2-7
clone size: once
CDR3 length: 15
V gene: TRBV6-5
CDR3 DNA: TGTGCCAGCAGTTACTCGGGTCTACTTACCTACGAGCAGTACTTC
CDR3 protein: CASSYSGLLTYEQYF

D gene: TRBD1
J gene: TRBJ2-7
clone size: many
CDR3 length: 16
V gene: TRBV12-3/TRBV12-4
CDR3 DNA: TGTGCCAGCAGTTACAGCTGGACAGGGGACATTTTCGAGCAGTACTTC
CDR3 protein: CASSYSWTGDIFEQYF

D gene: TRBD1
J gene: TRBJ2-1
clone size: NA
CDR3 length: 16
V gene: TRBV19
CDR3 DNA: TGTGCCAGTACCGTCTATGGGACAGGGATACAAGATGAGCAGTTCTTC
CDR3 protein: CASTVYGTGIQDEQFF

D gene: TRBD2
J gene: TRBJ2-4
clone size: NA
CDR3 length: 16
V gene: TRBV20-1
CDR3 DNA: TGCAGTGCTGGGACCGGCAGCGGGAGTGTATCGAACATTCAGTACTTC
CDR3 protein: CSAGTGSGSVSNIQYF

D gene: NA
J gene: TRBJ1-4
clone size: many
CDR3 length: 12
V gene: TRBV7-2
CDR3 DNA: TGTGCCAGCAAAAGGGGTGATGAAAAACTGTTTTTT
CDR3 protein: CASKRGDEKLFF

D gene: NA
J gene: TRBJ2-7
clone size: few
CDR3 length: 15
V gene: TRBV4-1
CDR3 DNA: TGCGCCAGCAGCCAATACGAGGGGGGATTATACGAGCAGTACTTC
CDR3 protein: CASSQYEGGLYEQYF

D gene: NA
J gene: TRBJ2-2
clone size: few
CDR3 length: 16
V gene: TRBV10-3
CDR3 DNA: TGTGCCATCAGTGAGTCGAGGGGACCGAACACCGGGGAGCTGTTTTTT
CDR3 protein: CAISESRGPNTGELFF

D gene: TRBD2
J gene: TRBJ2-5
clone size: few
CDR3 length: 14
V gene: TRBV20-1
CDR3 DNA: TGCAGTGCTAGAGAGCCCCTAGCGGAAGAGACCCAGTACTTC
CDR3 protein: CSAREPLAEETQYF

D gene: TRBD1
J gene: TRBJ2-5
clone size: few
CDR3 length: 13
V gene: TRBV7-6
CDR3 DNA: TGTGCCAGCGGTTCAGGGGGCGTAGAGACCCAGTACTTC
CDR3 protein: CASGSGGVETQYF

D gene: NA
J gene: TRBJ2-7
clone size: NA
CDR3 length: 14
V gene: TRBV7-8
CDR3 DNA: TGTGCCAGCACCTTAGCGACCGGGACCTACGAGCAGTACTTC
CDR3 protein: CASTLATGTYEQYF

D gene: NA
J gene: TRBJ2-3
clone size: many
CDR3 length: 19
V gene: TRBV11-2
CDR3 DNA: TGTGCCAGCAGCTTAGCGGCCTTACCGCGCACCGCCATAAAGAATACGCAGTATTTT
CDR3 protein: CASSLAALPRTAIKNTQYF

D gene: NA
J gene: TRBJ2-1
clone size: NA
CDR3 length: 14
V gene: TRBV27
CDR3 DNA: TGTGCCAGCAAAGTTGGCGGGGCCTACAATGAGCAGTTCTTC
CDR3 protein: CASKVGGAYNEQFF

D gene: TRBD2
J gene: TRBJ2-1
clone size: NA
CDR3 length: 16
V gene: TRBV28
CDR3 DNA: TGTGCCAGCAGTTCGGGACTAGCGGGGGGGCTTAATGAGCAGTTCTTC
CDR3 protein: CASSSGLAGGLNEQFF

D gene: NA
J gene: TRBJ2-1
clone size: few
CDR3 length: 13
V gene: TRBV18
CDR3 DNA: TGTGCCAGCTCACCAAAGGACACTTCGGTGGGGTTCTTC
CDR3 protein: CASSPKDTSVGFF

D gene: TRBD2
J gene: TRBJ2-7
clone size: NA
CDR3 length: 19
V gene: TRBV6-5
CDR3 DNA: TGTGCCAGCAGTTCCCACCTAGGGACTAGCGGGGGGTCCTCCTACGAGCAGTACTTC
CDR3 protein: CASSSHLGTSGGSSYEQYF

D gene: NA
J gene: TRBJ1-5
clone size: many
CDR3 length: 14
V gene: TRBV2
CDR3 DNA: TGTGCCAGCAGTCTCCAGGGGCTGCCAGGTCCCCAGCATTTT
CDR3 protein: CASSLQGLPGPQHF

D gene: NA
J gene: TRBJ2-1
clone size: many
CDR3 length: 13
V gene: TRBV12-3/TRBV12-4
CDR3 DNA: TGTGCCAGCAGGCTCGACCAAGACAATGAGCAGTTCTTC
CDR3 protein: CASRLDQDNEQFF

D gene: TRBD2
J gene: TRBJ2-2
clone size: many
CDR3 length: 16
V gene: TRBV7-2
CDR3 DNA: TGTGCCAGCAGCTTAGGGGGCGGGAGTTCCACCGGGGAGCTGTTTTTT
CDR3 protein: CASSLGGGSSTGELFF

D gene: NA
J gene: TRBJ2-1
clone size: NA
CDR3 length: 14
V gene: TRBV10-3
CDR3 DNA: TGTGCCATCAGTGTTAGCCCGATGAACAATGAGCAGTTCTTC
CDR3 protein: CAISVSPMNNEQFF

D gene: NA
J gene: TRBJ2-7
clone size: few
CDR3 length: 15
V gene: TRBV7-9
CDR3 DNA: TGTGCCAGCAGCAGAGGGGGGGGACAGGTATACGAGCAGTACTTC
CDR3 protein: CASSRGGGQVYEQYF

D gene: NA
J gene: TRBJ1-4
clone size: NA
CDR3 length: 16
V gene: TRBV7-2
CDR3 DNA: TGTGCCAGCAGCTTAGGGTCGGGGCAATGGGGTGAAAAACTGTTTTTT
CDR3 protein: CASSLGSGQWGEKLFF

D gene: NA
J gene: TRBJ1-5
clone size: NA
CDR3 length: 13
V gene: TRBV30
CDR3 DNA: TGTGCCTGGGGGGGCTTTAGCAATCAGCCCCAGCATTTT
CDR3 protein: CAWGGFSNQPQHF

D gene: NA
J gene: TRBJ2-1
clone size: few
CDR3 length: 16
V gene: TRBV7-9
CDR3 DNA: TGTGCCAGCAGCTTAGGAGGGGGGGGGGCCTACAATGAGCAGTTCTTC
CDR3 protein: CASSLGGGGAYNEQFF

D gene: NA
J gene: TRBJ2-5
clone size: many
CDR3 length: 13
V gene: TRBV20-1
CDR3 DNA: TGCAGTGCTAGAGAGCTAGTGGAAGAGACCCAGTACTTC
CDR3 protein: CSARELVEETQYF

D gene: TRBD2
J gene: TRBJ2-1
clone size: few
CDR3 length: 15
V gene: TRBV5-1
CDR3 DNA: TGCGCCAGCAGCCCCTTAGCGGGATTATCCAATGAGCAGTTCTTC
CDR3 protein: CASSPLAGLSNEQFF

D gene: NA
J gene: TRBJ1-2
clone size: many
CDR3 length: 14
V gene: TRBV3-1
CDR3 DNA: TGTGCCAGCAGCCAGCGGGCAGCGAACTATGGCTACACCTTC
CDR3 protein: CASSQRAANYGYTF

D gene: NA
J gene: TRBJ1-4
clone size: many
CDR3 length: 15
V gene: TRBV5-1
CDR3 DNA: TGCGCCAGCAGCTTGGATGGACAGTTGAATGAAAAACTGTTTTTT
CDR3 protein: CASSLDGQLNEKLFF

D gene: NA
J gene: TRBJ1-1
clone size: few
CDR3 length: 15
V gene: TRBV4-2
CDR3 DNA: TGTGCCAGCAGCCCCTGGGGGAAAGGTAACACTGAAGCTTTCTTT
CDR3 protein: CASSPWGKGNTEAFF

D gene: TRBD2
J gene: TRBJ2-7
clone size: NA
CDR3 length: 16
V gene: TRBV27
CDR3 DNA: TGTGCCAGCAGTTCTAGCCCCCCGGGACTAGGCTACGAGCAGTACTTC
CDR3 protein: CASSSSPPGLGYEQYF

D gene: TRBD2
J gene: TRBJ2-1
clone size: NA
CDR3 length: 15
V gene: TRBV3-1
CDR3 DNA: TGTGCCAGCAGCCAGACTAGCGGGAGTTTAAATGAGCAGTTCTTC
CDR3 protein: CASSQTSGSLNEQFF

D gene: NA
J gene: TRBJ1-1
clone size: many
CDR3 length: 15
V gene: TRBV7-2
CDR3 DNA: TGTGCCAGCAGCTTAATGGGGGGTAGGAACACTGAAGCTTTCTTT
CDR3 protein: CASSLMGGRNTEAFF

D gene: TRBD2
J gene: TRBJ2-3
clone size: once
CDR3 length: 20
V gene: TRBV7-2
CDR3 DNA: TGTGCCAGCAGCTTAGCTACGACTAGCGGGAGTGGGTATGACACAGATACGCAGTATTTT
CDR3 protein: CASSLATTSGSGYDTDTQYF

D gene: NA
J gene: TRBJ1-3
clone size: NA
CDR3 length: 12
V gene: TRBV19
CDR3 DNA: TGTGCCAGTATGACCTATGTCGGCACCATATATTTT
CDR3 protein: CASMTYVGTIYF

D gene: NA
J gene: TRBJ2-5
clone size: few
CDR3 length: 14
V gene: TRBV3-1
CDR3 DNA: TGTGCCAGCAGCCAAGGGACAAGTACTGAGACCCAGTACTTC
CDR3 protein: CASSQGTSTETQYF

D gene: TRBD2
J gene: TRBJ2-1
clone size: NA
CDR3 length: 17
V gene: TRBV5-1
CDR3 DNA: TGCGCCAGCAGCTCGAGGACTAGCGGGAGCTGGACCAATGAGCAGTTCTTC
CDR3 protein: CASSSRTSGSWTNEQFF

D gene: TRBD1
J gene: TRBJ2-2
clone size: NA
CDR3 length: 14
V gene: TRBV2
CDR3 DNA: TGTGCCATACGATCCGGGACAGGGTCAGGGGAGCTGTTTTTT
CDR3 protein: CAIRSGTGSGELFF

D gene: NA
J gene: TRBJ2-7
clone size: NA
CDR3 length: 13
V gene: TRBV20-1
CDR3 DNA: TGCAGTGCTAGAGGTCTGACAGCCTACGAGCAGTACTTC
CDR3 protein: CSARGLTAYEQYF

D gene: NA
J gene: TRBJ2-3
clone size: NA
CDR3 length: 17
V gene: TRBV4-1
CDR3 DNA: TGCGCCAGCAGCCTTTTGGTGGGGGGGCCAAAGGGAGATACGCAGTATTTT
CDR3 protein: CASSLLVGGPKGDTQYF

D gene: TRBD1
J gene: TRBJ2-7
clone size: many
CDR3 length: 15
V gene: TRBV2
CDR3 DNA: TGTGCCAGCAGACGACCCGGGACAGCGACCTACGAGCAGTACTTC
CDR3 protein: CASRRPGTATYEQYF

D gene: TRBD2
J gene: TRBJ2-3
clone size: many
CDR3 length: 15
V gene: TRBV30
CDR3 DNA: TGTGCCTGGGGGTTAGCGGGGGGATCTTCAGATACGCAGTATTTT
CDR3 protein: CAWGLAGGSSDTQYF

D gene: TRBD1
J gene: TRBJ2-7
clone size: many
CDR3 length: 15
V gene: TRBV11-3
CDR3 DNA: TGTGCCAGCAGCTTTGGACAGGGGGGGTTTTACGAGCAGTACTTC
CDR3 protein: CASSFGQGGFYEQYF

D gene: NA
J gene: TRBJ1-6
clone size: NA
CDR3 length: 14
V gene: TRBV4-2
CDR3 DNA: TGTGCCAGCAACCAAGATCGAAGTAATTCACCCCTCCACTTT
CDR3 protein: CASNQDRSNSPLHF

D gene: TRBD2
J gene: TRBJ2-1
clone size: NA
CDR3 length: 15
V gene: TRBV20-1
CDR3 DNA: TGCAGTGCTAGATCTAGCGGGAGGACCAACAATGAGCAGTTCTTC
CDR3 protein: CSARSSGRTNNEQFF

D gene: TRBD1
J gene: TRBJ2-7
clone size: many
CDR3 length: 13
V gene: TRBV30
CDR3 DNA: TGTGCCGGTGACCGGGACAGACCCTACGAGCAGTACTTC
CDR3 protein: CAGDRDRPYEQYF

D gene: TRBD1
J gene: TRBJ2-7
clone size: NA
CDR3 length: 12
V gene: TRBV6-1
CDR3 DNA: TGTGCCAGCTCGGACAGGGCGGACGAGCAGTACTTC
CDR3 protein: CASSDRADEQYF

D gene: NA
J gene: TRBJ2-5
clone size: NA
CDR3 length: 13
V gene: TRBV3-1
CDR3 DNA: TGTGCCAGCAGCCAAACGTTCCTAGATTCCCTAAACTTC
CDR3 protein: CASSQTFLDSLNF

D gene: TRBD1
J gene: TRBJ2-5
clone size: many
CDR3 length: 14
V gene: TRBV10-3
CDR3 DNA: TGTGCCATCAGATCTGGACAGGACCAAGAGACCCAGTACTTC
CDR3 protein: CAIRSGQDQETQYF

D gene: NA
J gene: TRBJ1-1
clone size: many
CDR3 length: 15
V gene: TRBV5-1
CDR3 DNA: TGCGCCAGCAGCTTGGGGGGCCTGGGGAACACTGAAGCTTTCTTT
CDR3 protein: CASSLGGLGNTEAFF

D gene: NA
J gene: TRBJ2-2
clone size: NA
CDR3 length: 15
V gene: TRBV5-1
CDR3 DNA: TGCGCCAGCAGCTTTGCCGCCTCCAACACCGGGGAGCTGTTTTTT
CDR3 protein: CASSFAASNTGELFF